The 9 T cell receptor beta chains below were found in one sample sequenced in a study of human CD4 T cells and Enterobacteriaceae. The data were produced by immunoSEQ multiplex PCR, yet TCRdb's version contains in-frame clones alone and is incomplete. There are about 26,000 clones in the sample; about 82% occur only once, and about 0.96% lies in the top ten. Memory CD4+ T cells were sorted as all CD4+ cells except CD45RA+CCR7+CD95- naive cells, over 98% pure. Material for sequencing was memory CD4+ T cells from blood. All receptors come from a human donor in good health.

The chain links TRBV28 to TRBJ1-1; 7 bases map to TRBD1. The CDR3 is 12 residues long. With 6 bases clipped from V and 6 bases from J, the junction kept 4 bases outside the gene matches. CDR1 and CDR2 (germline): MDHEN, SYDVKM. CDR3 region: CASSGTGAEAFF. DNA of the CDR3: TGTGCCAGCAGCGGTACAGGGGCTGAAGCTTTCTTT. The full variable domain, its missing parts supplied by reference TRBV28 and TRBJ1-1, is DVKVTQSSRYLVKRTGEKVFLECVQDMDHENMFWYRQDPGLGLRLIYFSYDVKMKEKGDIPEGYSVSREKKERFSLILESASTNQTSMYLCASSGTGAEAFFGQGTRLTVV.

V and J are TRBV5-5 and TRBJ2-2, with 7 bases lining up with TRBD1. The V segment lost 5 bases and the J segment 5 bases; nucleotides outside the gene matches: 9. From germline, CDR1 is SGHKS and CDR2 YYEKEE (reference sequence). This CDR3 comprises 15 residues. The CDR3 bases are TGTGCCAGCAGGTCGACAGGGAGAGAAACCGGGGAGCTGTTTTTT. Residues: CASRSTGRETGELFF.

The chain is built from TRBV9 and TRBJ1-1, with D hard to call. Germline CDR1 reads SGDLS; CDR2 reads YYNGEE. The V end was cut by 4 bases, the J end by 0 bases, with 13 bases between. The CDR3 runs to 15 residues. CDR3 loop: CASSPGSRLNTEAFF. CDR3 in DNA: TGTGCCAGCAGCCCCGGGTCCAGGTTGAACACTGAAGCTTTCTTT. Based on the CDR3 plus reference TRBV9 and TRBJ1-1, the full variable domain is DSGVTQTPKHLITATGQRVTLRCSPRSGDLSVYWYQQSLDQGLQFLIQYYNGEERAKGNILERFSAQQFPDLHSELNLSSLELGDSALYFCASSPGSRLNTEAFFGQGTRLTVV.

This clone was observed a single time. This rearrangement joins TRBV7-2 to TRBJ2-1; 9 bases map to TRBD1. Germline V CDR1 and CDR2: SGHTA, FQGNSA. V gave up 2 bases and J gave up 7 bases; unmatched junction bases: 6. The CDR3 is 15 amino acids. The CDR3 nucleotides read TGTGCCAGCAGCTTAAGCCTACAGGGGGCGAATGAGCAGTTCTTC. Its protein product is CASSLSLQGANEQFF.

The genes are TRBV4-1 and TRBJ2-1; D uncertain. Germline CDR1 reads MGHRA; CDR2 reads YSYEKL. This CDR3 is built from 15 residues. Trimming took off 0 bases at V and 4 bases at J, with 10 bases between the two ends. CDR3 protein: CASSQETYSYNEQFF. The DNA of the CDR3 is TGCGCCAGCAGCCAAGAAACGTACTCGTACAATGAGCAGTTCTTC.

A single count supports this clone. The chain links TRBV6-5 to TRBJ1-2; a possible D gene is TRBD1 (5 bases). V was cut by 0 bases and J by 7 bases, with 9 bases left in between. From germline, CDR1 is MNHEY and CDR2 SVGAGI. The CDR3 consists of 13 residues. CDR3 amino acids: CASSYSGGSGYTF. DNA of the CDR3: TGTGCCAGCAGTTACTCCGGGGGGTCTGGCTACACCTTC.

The table lists this clone with a count of one. This chain joins TRBV15 and TRBJ1-4; possible D gene TRBD1, 5 bases. The CDR3 extends over 15 amino acids. Germline CDR1 is LNHNV and CDR2 is YYDKDF (reference sequence). The V end lost 5 bases, the J end lost 8 bases, and 18 bases lay between the germline ends. DNA of the CDR3: TGTGCCACCAGCCGAGGGAATACAGGCGGGGAAAAACTGTTTTTT. Its protein is CATSRGNTGGEKLFF.

The V call is TRBV28, the J call TRBJ1-6; D might be TRBD1 (5 bases). The CDR3 is 19 residues long. Trimming removed 5 bases at V and 0 bases at J, with 20 bases between. Germline loops: CDR1 MDHEN, CDR2 SYDVKM. The CDR3 is CASSPRPGGEGSYNSPLHF. In nucleotides, the CDR3 is TGTGCCAGCAGTCCCCGGCCGGGAGGGGAGGGCTCCTATAATTCACCCCTCCACTTT.

This clone was observed a few times. The genes are TRBV5-1 and TRBJ2-1, with unresolved D. The CDR3 totals 15 residues. V was cut by 3 bases and J by 0 bases, with 10 bases left in between. Looked up from germline, CDR1 is SGHRS and CDR2 is YFSETQ. CDR3 in amino acids: CASSSRRSSYNEQFF. The CDR3 region has the DNA TGCGCCAGCAGCTCCCGACGGAGCTCCTACAATGAGCAGTTCTTC.